Below are 3 T cell receptor beta chains sequenced from a single sample in a study of human T cells and chemical hapten exposure. Indicated time point: patch test 1, 2 weeks after DPC sensitization. Regarding treatment: therapeutic diphenylcyclopropenone sensitization with weekly scalp DPC. Using its own MiXCR run on the RACE reads, TCRdb lists one record per CDR3 protein. The repertoire includes some 340,000 distinct CDR3 sequences, under 9% of them detected once, and 7% to 10% sits in the top ten. Source: whole blood, taken in connection with sensitization to the hapten diphenylcyclopropenone (DPC). Receptors originate from a woman in her late teens or twenties with alopecia areata. Some clones in this sample may be carry-over from other donors' samples.

This clonotype has a count of ten or more. J is TRBJ2-4 and V is TRBV6-1; 7 bases fit TRBD1. The ends lost 3 bases at V and 1 base at J; junction bases unmatched: 6. The CDR3 spans 16 residues. Per the germline V gene, CDR1 is MNHNS and CDR2 is SASEGT. The CDR3 region is CASSDGQEAAKNIQYF. The CDR3 bases are TGTGCCAGCAGTGACGGACAGGAGGCTGCCAAAAACATTCAGTACTTC.

In its sample, this clonotype was seen many times. The gene calls are TRBV12-3 or TRBV12-4 and TRBJ1-2; D is ambiguous. V dropped 3 bases and J dropped 4 bases, with 6 bases sitting between them. The CDR3 is made up of 12 amino acids. CDR3 in amino acids: CASSFSSYGYTF. DNA for the CDR3: TGTGCCAGCAGTTTTTCATCCTATGGCTACACCTTC.

Many counts were recorded for this clonotype. The V and J genes are TRBV5-1 and TRBJ2-1; weak D call: TRBD1 (5 bases). Trimming removed 4 bases at V and 7 bases at J, with 21 bases between. The CDR3 contains 16 residues. Germline CDR1 reads SGHRS; CDR2 reads YFSETQ. CDR3 in amino acids: CASSPEMDIRVNEQFF. CDR3 DNA sequence: TGCGCCAGCAGCCCCGAAATGGACATTCGGGTTAATGAGCAGTTCTTC.